The 6 T cell receptor beta chains below were found in one sample sequenced in a study of T cells in Graves' hyperthyroidism and ophthalmopathy. Amplified TCR beta CDR3 regions came from RNA transcripts. During a first-round RT-PCR of the TCR CDR3, the HTBI primer set was used. TCRdb analysed the multiplex PCR reads with MiXCR anew, one entry per CDR3 protein. Of over 650,000 distinct CDR3 sequences listed, about a sixth are singletons. Sequences were obtained from blood. All receptors come from a man aged 18 to 29 with Graves' hyperthyroidism.

Worth noting for this clonotype: A much bigger clone sits one base away, suggesting this may be a read error. The chain links TRBV2 to TRBJ2-7; weak D call: TRBD2 (5 bases). This CDR3 has 15 amino acids. From germline, CDR1 is SNHLY and CDR2 FYNNEI. The CDR3 here is CASSVPPGYQYERYF. Written as DNA, the CDR3 is TGTGCCAGCAGTGTTCCTCCGGGGTACCAATACGAGCGGTACTTC.

For this clonotype: A much bigger clone sits one base away, suggesting this may be a read error. The conserved phenylalanine or tryptophan is not found at the CDR3 terminus, so this likely reflects a read error. J is TRBJ2-5 and V is TRBV6-5, with 14 bases matching TRBD2. J lost 5 bases, V lost 5 bases, and 4 bases had no gene match. The length of the CDR3 is 15 residues. Germline V CDR1 and CDR2: MNHEY, SVGAGI. Written as DNA, the CDR3 is TGTGCCAGCAGTAACCGACTAGCGGGAGGGGAGACCCAGTACTCC. Residues: CASSNRLAGGETQYS.

There are a few counts of this clonotype. The genes are TRBV6-1 and TRBJ2-1; no firm D call. In germline, CDR1 is MNHNS, CDR2 SASEGT. V was clipped by 0 bases and J by 3 bases, with 3 bases between them. The CDR3 is 13 amino acids. The CDR3 DNA reads TGTGCCAGCAGTGAAGCCAGCTACAATGAGCAGTTCTTC. This translates into CASSEASYNEQFF.

This clonotype was observed many times. CDR3 sequence reads: CAWSGGYNEQFF. DNA for the CDR3: TGTGCCTGGAGCGGGGGGTACAATGAGCAGTTCTTC. The chain joins TRBV30 to TRBJ2-1; TRBD2 aligns across 7 bases. V gave up 3 bases and J gave up 4 bases; unmatched junction bases: 0. CDR3 size: 12 residues. From germline, CDR1 is GTSNPN and CDR2 SVGIG (reference sequence).

This clonotype was observed many times. The chain uses TRBV28 and TRBJ1-4; D remains unclear. There are 15 residues in the CDR3. Trimming cost V 5 bases and J 2 bases, with 12 bases left between them. Germline V CDR1 and CDR2: MDHEN, SYDVKM. In DNA, the CDR3 is TGTGCCAGCAGTCCCGCCTCCGGCACTAATGAAAAACTGTTTTTT. Translation gives CASSPASGTNEKLFF.

This clonotype was seen more than once but under ten times. This chain uses TRBV7-9 with TRBJ2-5; D might be TRBD1 (6 bases). Germline loops: CDR1 SEHNR, CDR2 FQNEAQ (reference sequence). The CDR3 sequence is 16 residues long. V lost 5 bases to trimming and J lost 6 bases, with 22 bases between them. The CDR3 nucleotides read TGTGCCAGCAGCCTAGTATTGAACAGGGTGTGGAAGACCCAGTACTTC. Residues: CASSLVLNRVWKTQYF.